One sample yielded the 30 T cell receptor beta chains listed below, sequenced in a study of T-cell reconstitution after alpha-beta-depleted transplantation in children. Preparation of the TCRbeta library used unique molecular identifiers. TCRdb itself ran the PCR reads through MiXCR, one entry per CDR3 protein. The sample includes tens of thousands of distinct CDR3 sequences, 18% seen only once; the top ten take roughly 37%. This sample comprised PBMCs, mostly from graft donor cells, obtained 60 days after TCRalphabeta/CD19-depleted stem cell transplant. Receptors originate from a male patient aged 2 to 10 who had a stem cell transplant for acute lymphoblastic leukemia, so the T cells may come from the graft donor.

This clonotype was observed many times. The J gene is TRBJ2-1, the V gene TRBV20-1; the D is unclear. The ends were cut back, 0 bases at V and 10 bases at J, with 10 bases in the middle. The CDR3 is 12 residues long. The germline V gene encodes CDR1 DFQATT and CDR2 SNEGSKA (reference sequence). The CDR3 sequence: CSARDQSPEQFF. The CDR3, as DNA: TGCAGTGCTAGAGATCAAAGCCCAGAGCAGTTCTTC.

The V gene is TRBV7-2, the J gene TRBJ2-2, with D unresolved. Trimming cost V 0 bases and J 9 bases, with 8 bases left between them. Germline V gives CDR1 SGHTA, CDR2 FQGNSA. This CDR3 is 13 amino acids long. The chain's CDR3 is CASSLAQARELFF. CDR3 in DNA: TGTGCCAGCAGCTTAGCCCAGGCGAGGGAGCTGTTTTTT.

A few counts support this clonotype. The rearrangement uses TRBV6-1 and TRBJ2-2, with D unresolved. Germline V gene lookup returns CDR1 MNHNS and CDR2 SASEGT. The CDR3 runs to 15 residues. Between the trimmed V and J ends, which lost 2 bases and 4 bases, there was a span of 11 bases. CDR3 amino acids: CASSEFPPGTGELFF. The CDR3 DNA is TGTGCCAGCAGTGAATTTCCCCCGGGCACCGGGGAGCTGTTTTTT.

This clonotype was found a few times. The chain combines TRBV3-1 with TRBJ1-2; D gene unclear. CDR3 length: 15 residues. Between the trimmed V and J ends, which lost 0 bases and 0 bases, there was a span of 8 bases. Germline V lookup: CDR1 LGHDT, CDR2 YNNKEL (reference sequence). The CDR3 coding sequence is TGTGCCAGCAGCCAAGATGCGTTAGCTAACTATGGCTACACCTTC. Its protein is CASSQDALANYGYTF.

In its sample, this clonotype was seen a few times. The chain has TRBV12-3 or TRBV12-4 and TRBJ1-4; TRBD1 matches at 8 bases. This CDR3 contains 14 residues. V gave up 6 bases and J gave up 10 bases; unmatched junction bases: 10. CDR3 DNA sequence: TGTGCCAGCAGCCACCAGACAGGGGATCGAAAACTGTTTTTT. It codes for CASSHQTGDRKLFF.

The chain joins TRBV13 to TRBJ2-7; 10 positions agree with TRBD1. The ends lost 2 bases at V and 5 bases at J; junction bases unmatched: 6. The V gene's germline CDR1 is PRHDT and CDR2 FYEKMQ (reference sequence). This CDR3 has 15 residues. The chain's CDR3 is CASSLFDRGPNEQYF. CDR3 sequence (DNA): TGTGCCAGCAGCTTATTTGACAGGGGGCCTAACGAGCAGTACTTC.

This clonotype has a count of ten or more. This chain connects TRBV7-9 to TRBJ1-2, with D unresolved. CDR1 SEHNR and CDR2 FQNEAQ come from the germline V gene (reference sequence). Trimming pared 2 bases from V and 3 bases from J, leaving 4 bases between. There are 12 residues in the CDR3. CDR3 bases: TGTGCCAGCAGCTTAAGGGACTATGGCTACACCTTC. Translating it yields CASSLRDYGYTF.

The V call is TRBV28, the J call TRBJ1-5, with 7 bases identical to TRBD1. Germline V gene data show CDR1 as MDHEN and CDR2 as SYDVKM. V was pared by 1 base and J by 7 bases, with 4 bases of the junction left unmatched. The CDR3 sequence is 14 residues long. As DNA, the CDR3 is TGTGCCAGCAGTTTATTGACAGGGTGGCAGCCCCAGCATTTT. It specifies CASSLLTGWQPQHF.

This clonotype was found a few times. J is TRBJ2-7 and V is TRBV2; tentatively, D is TRBD2 (5 bases). CDR3 size: 10 residues. Germline lookup yields CDR1 SNHLY and CDR2 FYNNEI. V gave up 11 bases and J gave up 6 bases, with 11 bases separating them. The CDR3 loop is CASRGSEQYF. The CDR3 DNA is TGTGCCTCCAGAGGGTCCGAGCAGTACTTC. Using reference TRBV2 and TRBJ2-7 for the parts outside the CDR3, the full variable domain is EPEVTQTPSHQVTQMGQEVILRCVPISNHLYFYWYRQILGQKVEFLVSFYNNEISEKSEIFDDQFSVERPDGSNFTLKIRSTKLEDSAMYFCASRGSEQYFGPGTRLTVT.

This clonotype was observed many times. The rearrangement joins TRBV20-1 to TRBJ1-1; D gene ambiguous. The germline V gene has CDR1 DFQATT and CDR2 SNEGSKA (reference sequence). This CDR3 is 13 amino acids long. The V end was cut by 3 bases, the J end by 7 bases, with 15 bases between. CDR3 in amino acids: CSASTQAGFEAFF. DNA of the CDR3: TGCAGTGCTAGCACACAAGCGGGATTTGAAGCTTTCTTT.

V gene TRBV20-1 combines with J gene TRBJ2-3; TRBD1 matches at 7 bases. Per germline, CDR1 DFQATT and CDR2 SNEGSKA (reference sequence). With 1 base clipped from V and 2 bases from J, the junction kept 3 bases outside the gene matches. The CDR3 totals 14 residues. The CDR3 region is CSARGQGSTDTQYF. The CDR3, as DNA: TGCAGTGCTAGAGGACAGGGATCCACAGATACGCAGTATTTT.

This clonotype turned up a few times. The chain recombines TRBV7-8 with TRBJ2-5; TRBD1 aligns across 12 bases. This CDR3 region has 15 residues. J was trimmed by 2 bases and V by 5 bases; bases with no gene match: 3. Germline V CDR1 and CDR2: SGHVS, FQNEAQ. The CDR3 bases are TGTGCCAGCAGCCCGGGACAGGGGGCACAAGAGACCCAGTACTTC. It codes for CASSPGQGAQETQYF.

This clonotype occurred a few times. The chain joins TRBV7-9 to TRBJ2-7, with a tentative D call TRBD1 (5 bases). The CDR3 is 17 amino acids. The V and J ends lost 2 bases and 5 bases respectively, with 22 bases between them. The germline CDR1 and CDR2 sequences are SEHNR and FQNEAQ (reference sequence). The CDR3 sequence is CASSLKGRFRADHEQYF. In DNA form, the CDR3 reads TGTGCCAGCAGCTTAAAAGGAAGGTTCAGGGCAGACCACGAGCAGTACTTC. The full variable domain, its missing parts supplied by reference TRBV7-9 and TRBJ2-7, is DTGVSQNPRHKITKRGQNVTFRCDPISEHNRLYWYRQTLGQGPEFLTYFQNEAQLEKSRLLSDRFSAERPKGSFSTLEIQRTEQGDSAMYLCASSLKGRFRADHEQYFGPGTRLTVT.

Only a few counts were recorded for this clonotype. V usage is TRBV27 and J usage is TRBJ1-5, with D possibly matching TRBD1 (5 bases). The CDR3 is made up of 13 amino acids. Germline lookup yields CDR1 MNHEY and CDR2 SMNVEV (reference sequence). V dropped 2 bases and J dropped 7 bases, with 9 bases sitting between them. CDR3 sequence: CASSLGGKQPQHF. In DNA form, the CDR3 reads TGTGCCAGCAGTTTAGGGGGTAAACAGCCCCAGCATTTT.

This clonotype has ten or more counts. The chain uses TRBV20-1 and TRBJ2-5; 11 nucleotides match TRBD2. The CDR3 totals 14 residues. Germline assignment: CDR1 DFQATT and CDR2 SNEGSKA (reference sequence). V shed 5 bases, J shed 5 bases, and the junction held 7 bases outside the gene matches. The DNA of the CDR3 is TGCAGTGCTTGGGGACTAGCGGTTCTGGAGACCCAGTACTTC. Its translation: CSAWGLAVLETQYF.

This chain connects TRBV5-6 to TRBJ1-5; D may be TRBD1 (6 bases). Trimming took 2 bases from V and 5 from J, leaving 8 bases between them. This CDR3 region has 13 residues. Germline CDR1 and CDR2: SGHDT and YYEEEE. This CDR3 is CASSFGGHQPQHF. The CDR3 bases are TGTGCCAGCAGCTTCGGGGGGCATCAGCCCCAGCATTTT.

Note on this clonotype: This clone may be a read error of a much larger clone one base away. The gene calls are TRBV12-3 or TRBV12-4 and TRBJ2-7; D gene unclear. Trimming pared 5 bases from V and 9 bases from J, leaving 14 bases between. The CDR3 is 12 residues long. CDR3 DNA sequence: TGTGCCAGCAGTCATCCGATCCGAACGCAGTACTTC. Residues: CASSHPIRTQYF.

This clonotype was detected a few times. This rearrangement joins TRBV6-2 or TRBV6-3 to TRBJ2-2; D possibly corresponds to TRBD2 (7 bases). The germline V gene encodes CDR1 MNHEY and CDR2 SVGEGT. Between the trimmed V and J ends, which lost 6 bases and 3 bases, there was a span of 11 bases. The CDR3 has 14 amino acids. The DNA for the CDR3 is TGTGCCAGCAGAAGGGGGGGGGACACCGGGGAGCTGTTTTTT. This codes for CASRRGGDTGELFF.

The J gene is TRBJ2-7, the V gene TRBV20-1; weak D call: TRBD1 (5 bases). In germline, CDR1 is DFQATT, CDR2 SNEGSKA (reference sequence). V lost 0 bases and J 2 bases, leaving 17 bases between the germline ends. The CDR3 sequence is 16 residues long. The CDR3 loop is CSARDLYLDTAYEQYF. The CDR3 DNA is TGCAGTGCTAGAGATCTCTATTTGGACACCGCCTACGAGCAGTACTTC.

This clonotype was found many times. This chain links TRBV14 with TRBJ2-7; 8 bases map to TRBD2. Trimming took 6 bases from V and 3 from J; bases not matched to a gene: 7. Germline CDR1 is SGHDN and CDR2 is FVKESK. The CDR3 runs to 14 residues. The CDR3 DNA reads TGTGCCAGCAGACTTAGCGGGGCCGTCTACGAGCAGTACTTC. Its protein is CASRLSGAVYEQYF.

The V gene is TRBV5-1, the J gene TRBJ2-7; a possible D gene is TRBD2 (5 bases). The V and J ends lost 2 bases and 6 bases respectively, with 9 bases between them. The CDR3 is 12 amino acids. The germline CDR1 and CDR2 sequences are SGHRS and YFSETQ. CDR3 bases: TGCGCCAGCAGCTTTAACGGGGTCGAGCAGTACTTC. Translating gives CASSFNGVEQYF.

This sequence joins TRBV10-3 and TRBJ1-1; D unclear. Trimming pared 6 bases from V and 0 bases from J, leaving 11 bases between. Germline CDR1 and CDR2: ENHRY and SYGVKD. The CDR3 is made up of 14 amino acids. CDR3 in DNA: TGTGCCATCAGAACTCTCCACATGAACACTGAAGCTTTCTTT. Translation gives CAIRTLHMNTEAFF.

This rearrangement joins TRBV6-5 to TRBJ1-1; tentatively, D is TRBD1 (6 bases). This CDR3 region has 16 residues. V was pared by 1 base and J by 6 bases, with 18 bases between. CDR1 is MNHEY, CDR2 SVGAGI, per germline. CDR3 protein: CASSYFFSGGVPEAFF. The DNA of the CDR3 is TGTGCCAGCAGTTACTTCTTTTCGGGGGGCGTTCCTGAAGCTTTCTTT.

This clonotype occurred a few times. This chain connects TRBV5-6 to TRBJ2-1; 10 bases fit TRBD2. With V trimmed by 4 bases and J by 0 bases, 7 bases remained unmatched. The V gene's germline CDR1 is SGHDT and CDR2 YYEEEE. This CDR3 comprises 17 residues. The CDR3 nucleotides are TGTGCCAGCAGCCTCCGGACTAGCGGAAACTCCTACAATGAGCAGTTCTTC. This sequence encodes CASSLRTSGNSYNEQFF.

As for this clonotype: A much larger clone is a single base away; this may be a read error. The chain employs TRBV12-3 or TRBV12-4 and TRBJ1-1; D might be TRBD1 (5 bases). This CDR3 has 13 residues. Trimming shortened V by 3 bases and J by 11 bases, and 16 bases separated the two germline ends. The CDR3 here is CASSLMGRPNAFF. Written as DNA, the CDR3 is TGTGCCAGCAGTTTGATGGGACGGCCTAACGCTTTCTTT.

This clonotype rates as medium-sized. V usage is TRBV5-6 and J usage is TRBJ2-7, with TRBD1 as a possible D gene (6 bases). Trimming pared 2 bases from V and 3 bases from J, leaving 15 bases between. This CDR3 has 15 amino acids. Germline values: CDR1 SGHDT, CDR2 YYEEEE. CDR3 protein: CASSLSPGQSYEQYF. CDR3 sequence (DNA): TGTGCCAGCAGCTTATCCCCGGGACAAAGCTACGAGCAGTACTTC.

The chain joins TRBV19 to TRBJ1-1; TRBD1 agrees at 7 bases. Germline V lookup: CDR1 LNHDA, CDR2 SQIVND (reference sequence). The CDR3 extends over 18 amino acids. Trimming at V came to 5 bases and at J to 0 bases, leaving 15 bases not matched to a gene. DNA for the CDR3: TGTGCCAGTAGTTCCCCCAGGAGGGGGCGCGGGATGAACACTGAAGCTTTCTTT. Encoded protein: CASSSPRRGRGMNTEAFF. Variable domain in full (rest from reference TRBV19 and TRBJ1-1): DGGITQSPKYLFRKEGQNVTLSCEQNLNHDAMYWYRQDPGQGLRLIYYSQIVNDFQKGDIAEGYSVSREKKESFPLTVTSAQKNPTAFYLCASSSPRRGRGMNTEAFFGQGTRLTVV.

This clonotype rates as medium-sized. This chain uses TRBV29-1 with TRBJ2-1; 9 bases are shared with TRBD2. The germline V gene encodes CDR1 SQVTM and CDR2 ANQGSEA. There are 13 residues in the CDR3. After removal of 2 bases from V and 7 bases from J, the junction contained 3 bases not matched to a gene. The chain's CDR3 is CSVERLAGNEQFF. The CDR3 DNA reads TGCAGCGTTGAAAGGCTAGCGGGGAATGAGCAGTTCTTC.

The chain employs TRBV16 and TRBJ1-1; no definite D call. Germline assignment: CDR1 KGHSY and CDR2 FQNENV. This CDR3 spans 14 amino acids. Trimming cost V 1 base and J 4 bases, with 10 bases left between them. CDR3 sequence: CASSQWSPATEAFF. For the CDR3, the DNA is TGTGCCAGCAGCCAATGGTCGCCTGCCACTGAAGCTTTCTTT.

This clonotype was detected many times. Germline and junction disagree at one end, which may indicate a read error. The chain links TRBV7-8 to TRBJ1-2; a weak D match, TRBD1 (6 bases). CDR1 is SGHVS, CDR2 FQNEAQ, per germline. The CDR3 sequence is 11 residues long. In DNA form, the CDR3 reads TGTGCCAGCAGTAGCCAGGGACACCCACTCTTC. Translating gives CASSSQGHPLF.